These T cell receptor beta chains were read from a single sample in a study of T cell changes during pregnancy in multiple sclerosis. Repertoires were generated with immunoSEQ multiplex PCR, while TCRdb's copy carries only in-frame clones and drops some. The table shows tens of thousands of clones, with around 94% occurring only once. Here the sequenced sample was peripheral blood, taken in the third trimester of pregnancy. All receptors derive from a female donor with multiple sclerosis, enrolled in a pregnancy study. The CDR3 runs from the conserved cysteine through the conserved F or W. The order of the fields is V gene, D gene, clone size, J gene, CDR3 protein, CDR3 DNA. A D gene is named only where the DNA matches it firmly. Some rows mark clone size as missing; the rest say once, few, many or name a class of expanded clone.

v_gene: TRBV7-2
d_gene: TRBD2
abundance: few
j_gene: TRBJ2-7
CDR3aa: CASSSRTSGSQYF
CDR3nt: TGTGCCAGCAGCTCAAGGACTAGCGGGTCCCAGTACTTC

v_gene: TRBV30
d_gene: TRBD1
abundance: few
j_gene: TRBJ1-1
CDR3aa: CAWSVQGAGEAFF
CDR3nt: TGTGCCTGGAGTGTACAGGGGGCCGGTGAAGCTTTCTTT

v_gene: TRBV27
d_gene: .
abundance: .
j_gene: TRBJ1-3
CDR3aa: CASSLSSGNTIYF
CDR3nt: TGTGCCAGCAGTTTGAGCTCTGGAAACACCATATATTTT

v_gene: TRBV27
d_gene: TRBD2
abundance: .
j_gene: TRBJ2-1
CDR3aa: CASSSSSGTYNEQFF
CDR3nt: TGTGCCAGCAGTTCCTCTAGCGGTACCTACAATGAGCAGTTCTTC

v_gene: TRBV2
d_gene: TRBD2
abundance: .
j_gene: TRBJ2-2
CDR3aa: CASSELAGVAGELFF
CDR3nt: TGTGCCAGCAGTGAACTAGCGGGAGTGGCCGGGGAGCTGTTTTTT

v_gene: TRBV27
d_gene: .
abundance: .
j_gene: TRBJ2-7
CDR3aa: CASSLISSDEQYF
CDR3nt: TGTGCCAGCAGTCTCATCTCTAGCGACGAGCAGTACTTC

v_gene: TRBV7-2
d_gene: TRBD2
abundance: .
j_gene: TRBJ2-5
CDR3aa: CASSLGSQRGETQYF
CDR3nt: TGTGCCAGCAGCTTAGGATCCCAGCGGGGAGAGACCCAGTACTTC

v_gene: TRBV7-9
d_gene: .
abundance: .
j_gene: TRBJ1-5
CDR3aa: CASSPVQGNQPQHF
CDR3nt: TGTGCCAGCAGCCCGGTACAGGGAAATCAGCCCCAGCATTTT

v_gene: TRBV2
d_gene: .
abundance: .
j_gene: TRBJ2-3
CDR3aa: CASSEAGVTDTQYF
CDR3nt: TGTGCCAGCAGTGAAGCGGGAGTGACAGATACGCAGTATTTT

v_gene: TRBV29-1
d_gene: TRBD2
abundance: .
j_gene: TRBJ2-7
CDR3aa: CSGRLGREQYF
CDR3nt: TGCAGCGGTCGACTCGGGAGGGAGCAGTACTTC

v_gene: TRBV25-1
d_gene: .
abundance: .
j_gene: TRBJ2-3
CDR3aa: CASSEWVGSTDTQYF
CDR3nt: TGTGCCAGCAGTGAATGGGTAGGGAGTACAGATACGCAGTATTTT

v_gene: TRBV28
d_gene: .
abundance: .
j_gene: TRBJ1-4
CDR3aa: CASSLSGAGGEKLFF
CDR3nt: TGTGCCAGCAGCTTATCTGGGGCCGGGGGTGAAAAACTGTTTTTT

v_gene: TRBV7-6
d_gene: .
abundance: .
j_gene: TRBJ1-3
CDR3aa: CASSQVSSGNTIYF
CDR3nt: TGTGCCAGCAGCCAGGTGTCTTCTGGAAACACCATATATTTT

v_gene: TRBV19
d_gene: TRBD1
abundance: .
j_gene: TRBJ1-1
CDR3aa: CASEQGTEAFF
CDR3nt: TGTGCCAGTGAACAGGGGACTGAAGCTTTCTTT

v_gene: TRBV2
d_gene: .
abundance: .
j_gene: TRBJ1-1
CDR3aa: CASSGSVNTEAFF
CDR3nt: TGTGCCAGCAGTGGATCAGTAAACACTGAAGCTTTCTTT

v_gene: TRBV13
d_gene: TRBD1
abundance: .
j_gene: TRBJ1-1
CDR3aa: CASSRTGETVNTEAFF
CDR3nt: TGTGCCAGCAGCCGAACAGGGGAGACTGTGAACACTGAAGCTTTCTTT

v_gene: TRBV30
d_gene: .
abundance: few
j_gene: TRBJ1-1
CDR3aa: CAWRSTGETEAFF
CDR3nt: TGTGCCTGGAGATCGACCGGGGAAACTGAAGCTTTCTTT

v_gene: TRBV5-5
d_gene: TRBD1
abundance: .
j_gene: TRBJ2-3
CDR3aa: CASSSLRDRWGDTQYF
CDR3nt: TGTGCCAGCAGCTCCCTCCGGGACAGGTGGGGAGATACGCAGTATTTT

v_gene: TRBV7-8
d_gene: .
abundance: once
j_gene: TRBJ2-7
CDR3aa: CASSFVTYEQYF
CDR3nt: TGTGCCAGCAGCTTCGTTACCTACGAGCAGTACTTC

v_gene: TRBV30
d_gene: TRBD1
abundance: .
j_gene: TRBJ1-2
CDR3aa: CAWSPETGGNGYTF
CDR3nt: TGTGCCTGGAGTCCGGAGACAGGGGGGAATGGCTACACCTTC

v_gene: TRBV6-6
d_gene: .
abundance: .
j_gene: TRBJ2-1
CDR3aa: CASSYIGGDNEQFF
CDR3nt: TGTGCCAGCAGTTACATCGGGGGAGACAATGAGCAGTTCTTC

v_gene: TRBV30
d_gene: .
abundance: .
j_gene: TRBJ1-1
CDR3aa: CAFQLDSLNTEAFF
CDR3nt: TGTGCCTTCCAATTGGACAGCTTGAACACTGAAGCTTTCTTT

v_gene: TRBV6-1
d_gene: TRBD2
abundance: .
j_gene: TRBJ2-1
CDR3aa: CASSEGGGGSYNEQFF
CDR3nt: TGTGCCAGCAGTGAAGGTGGGGGGGGCTCCTACAATGAGCAGTTCTTC

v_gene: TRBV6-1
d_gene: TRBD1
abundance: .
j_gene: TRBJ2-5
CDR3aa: CASSAGTGKTQYF
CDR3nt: TGTGCCAGCAGCGCCGGGACAGGCAAGACCCAGTACTTC

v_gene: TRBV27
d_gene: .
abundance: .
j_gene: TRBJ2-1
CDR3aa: CASTSSYNEQFF
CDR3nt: TGTGCCAGCACCTCCTCCTACAATGAGCAGTTCTTC

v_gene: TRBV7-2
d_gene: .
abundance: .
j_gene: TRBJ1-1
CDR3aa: CASIPPSSGWGTEAFF
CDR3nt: TGTGCCAGCATTCCACCCAGCAGCGGGTGGGGCACTGAAGCTTTCTTT

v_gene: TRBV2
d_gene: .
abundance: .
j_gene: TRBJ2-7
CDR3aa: CASSGLDSLYEQYF
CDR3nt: TGTGCCAGCAGTGGTCTGGACAGTCTCTACGAGCAGTACTTC

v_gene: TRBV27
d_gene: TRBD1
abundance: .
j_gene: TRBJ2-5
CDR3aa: CASSFRGPETQYF
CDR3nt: TGTGCCAGCAGTTTCAGGGGGCCGGAGACCCAGTACTTC

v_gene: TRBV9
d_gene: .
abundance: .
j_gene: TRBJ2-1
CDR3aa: CASSEGAGSSYNEQFF
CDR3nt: TGTGCCAGCAGCGAGGGAGCGGGCAGCTCCTACAATGAGCAGTTCTTC

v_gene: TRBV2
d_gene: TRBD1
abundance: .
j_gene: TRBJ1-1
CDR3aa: CATETGDGITEAFF
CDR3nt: TGTGCCACAGAGACAGGGGACGGAATCACTGAAGCTTTCTTT

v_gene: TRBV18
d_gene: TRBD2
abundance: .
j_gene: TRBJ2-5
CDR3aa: CASSSLGLAGETQYF
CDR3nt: TGTGCCAGCTCATCATTGGGACTAGCGGGAGAGACCCAGTACTTC

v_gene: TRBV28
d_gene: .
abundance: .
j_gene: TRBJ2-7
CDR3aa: CASSSQGWYEQYF
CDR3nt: TGTGCCAGCAGTTCCCAGGGTTGGTACGAGCAGTACTTC

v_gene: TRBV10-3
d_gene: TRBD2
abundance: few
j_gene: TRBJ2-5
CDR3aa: CAISEPNIAGGGQTQYF
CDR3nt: TGTGCCATCAGTGAGCCGAATATAGCGGGAGGGGGGCAGACCCAGTACTTC

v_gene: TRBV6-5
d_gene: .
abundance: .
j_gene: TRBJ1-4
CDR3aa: CASSPFRGAEKLFF
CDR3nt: TGTGCCAGCAGCCCGTTCAGGGGCGCGGAAAAACTGTTTTTT

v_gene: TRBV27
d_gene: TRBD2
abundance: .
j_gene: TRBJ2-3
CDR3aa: CASSFLRDYAKGTDTQYF
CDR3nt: TGTGCCAGCAGTTTCCTCCGGGACTACGCGAAAGGCACAGATACGCAGTATTTT

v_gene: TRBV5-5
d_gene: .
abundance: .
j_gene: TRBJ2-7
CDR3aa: CASSLFQGSSYEQYF
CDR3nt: TGTGCCAGCAGCTTGTTTCAGGGGAGCTCCTACGAGCAGTACTTC

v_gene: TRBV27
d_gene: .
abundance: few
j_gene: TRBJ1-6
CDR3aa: CASSPNDILNSPLHF
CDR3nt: TGTGCCAGCAGTCCGAACGACATTCTGAATTCACCCCTCCACTTT

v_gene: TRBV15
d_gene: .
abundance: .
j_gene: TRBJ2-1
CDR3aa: CATTATVSYNEQFF
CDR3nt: TGTGCCACCACCGCGACAGTCTCCTACAATGAGCAGTTCTTC

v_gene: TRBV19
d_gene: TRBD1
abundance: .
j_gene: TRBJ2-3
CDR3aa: CASSTTGGYNTDTQYF
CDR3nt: TGTGCCAGTAGTACGACAGGGGGCTACAACACAGATACGCAGTATTTT

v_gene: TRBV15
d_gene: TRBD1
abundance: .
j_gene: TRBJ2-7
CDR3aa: CATSRDRNRGYEQYF
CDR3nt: TGTGCCACCAGCAGAGATCGAAACAGGGGCTACGAGCAGTACTTC

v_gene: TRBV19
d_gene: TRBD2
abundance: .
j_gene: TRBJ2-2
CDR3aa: CASSNPTSGAGELFF
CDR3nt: TGTGCCAGTAGTAATCCAACAAGCGGGGCCGGGGAGCTGTTTTTT

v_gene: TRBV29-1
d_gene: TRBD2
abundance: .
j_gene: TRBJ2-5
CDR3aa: CSVRQSAGGAETQYF
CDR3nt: TGCAGCGTTCGCCAGTCGGCGGGAGGAGCGGAGACCCAGTACTTC

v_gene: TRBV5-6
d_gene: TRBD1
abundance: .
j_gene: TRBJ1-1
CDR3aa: CASSLTGGWGNTEAFF
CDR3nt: TGTGCCAGCAGCTTGACAGGGGGCTGGGGGAACACTGAAGCTTTCTTT

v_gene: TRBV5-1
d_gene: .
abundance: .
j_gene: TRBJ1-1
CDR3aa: CASSYRGAFTEAFF
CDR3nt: TGCGCCAGCAGCTACCGTGGGGCCTTCACTGAAGCTTTCTTT

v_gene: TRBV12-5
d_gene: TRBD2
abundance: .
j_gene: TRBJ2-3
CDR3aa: CASGSWTSGSTDTQYF
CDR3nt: TGTGCTAGTGGTTCCTGGACTAGCGGGAGTACAGATACGCAGTATTTT

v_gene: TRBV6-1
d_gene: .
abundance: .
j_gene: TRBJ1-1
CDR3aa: CASRSTAMNTEAFF
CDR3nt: TGTGCCAGCAGGTCGACAGCCATGAACACTGAAGCTTTCTTT

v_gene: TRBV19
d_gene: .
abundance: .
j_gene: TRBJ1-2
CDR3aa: CASSIYNYGYTF
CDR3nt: TGTGCCAGTAGTATATATAACTATGGCTACACCTTC

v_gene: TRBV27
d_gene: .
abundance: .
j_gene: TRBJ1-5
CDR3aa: CASSLEAGHNQPQHF
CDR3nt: TGTGCCAGCAGTTTAGAGGCAGGGCACAATCAGCCCCAGCATTTT

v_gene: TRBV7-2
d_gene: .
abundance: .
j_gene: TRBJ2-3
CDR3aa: CASSVQGFSTDTQYF
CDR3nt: TGTGCCAGCAGCGTGCAGGGGTTTAGCACAGATACGCAGTATTTT

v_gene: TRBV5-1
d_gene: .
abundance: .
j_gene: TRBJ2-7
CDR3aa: CASSPSGSYEQYF
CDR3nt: TGCGCCAGCAGCCCCTCCGGTTCCTACGAGCAGTACTTC

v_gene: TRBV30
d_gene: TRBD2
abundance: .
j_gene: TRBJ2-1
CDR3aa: CAWTRDYTLSYNEQFF
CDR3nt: TGTGCCTGGACCCGGGACTACACCCTCTCCTACAATGAGCAGTTCTTC

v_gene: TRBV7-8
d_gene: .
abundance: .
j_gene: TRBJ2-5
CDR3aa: CASSLAPSVGETQYF
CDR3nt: TGTGCCAGCAGCCTAGCTCCTAGCGTGGGAGAGACCCAGTACTTC

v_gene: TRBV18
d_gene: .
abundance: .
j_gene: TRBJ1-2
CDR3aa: CASSPDSNPVYGYTF
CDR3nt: TGTGCCAGCTCACCCGACAGCAACCCCGTCTATGGCTACACCTTC

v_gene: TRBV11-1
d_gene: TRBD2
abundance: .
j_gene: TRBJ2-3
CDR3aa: CASSPLYGRAKDSDTQYF
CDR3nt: TGTGCCAGCAGCCCCCTCTACGGGAGGGCCAAGGATTCAGATACGCAGTATTTT